Listed below are T cell receptor beta chains from one sample, sequenced in a study of shared clonotypes between healthy human individuals. The protocol was immunoSEQ multiplex PCR, while the TCRdb copy is restricted to in-frame clones and leaves out a portion. The sample records 500,000 to 650,000 clones, roughly four fifths being singletons. Sequencing was done on a sample of PBMCs. All receptors derive from a woman in her thirties or forties in good health. Some clones in this sample may be carry-over from other donors' samples. CDR3s include the opening cysteine and the closing phenylalanine or tryptophan.

v_call	j_call	cdr3_aa
TRBV18	TRBJ1-1	CASSPVEGGEAFF
TRBV28	TRBJ2-7	CASSLMGRVGHYEQYF
TRBV30	-	CAWDDRGGDEQYF
TRBV29-1	TRBJ2-1	CSVDQAANEQFF
TRBV19	TRBJ2-1	CASSIGHPYNEQFF
TRBV11-1	TRBJ2-7	CASSLRPGGGYEQYF
TRBV29-1	TRBJ2-2	CSVPPRPSGNTGELFF
TRBV28	TRBJ2-1	CASNLRGGDYNEQFF
TRBV10-1	TRBJ2-3	CAGRLAQYF
TRBV7-2	TRBJ2-1	CASSLPGLEDNEQFF
TRBV19	TRBJ2-7	CASLGQAYEQYF
TRBV7-9	TRBJ1-1	CASSLEGTTRAFF
TRBV7-9	TRBJ2-3	CASTSTDTQYF
TRBV23-1	TRBJ1-1	CASSQSKGRTETEAFF
TRBV28	TRBJ2-1	CASIHGGGDEQFF
TRBV5-1	TRBJ2-5	CASSPNSGAQETQYF
TRBV11-3	TRBJ2-2	CASSLEPGLPNTGELFF
TRBV21-1	TRBJ2-7	CASSTKIEKEASYEQYF
TRBV11-2	TRBJ2-5	CASSPAGGPGETQYF
TRBV11-1	TRBJ2-2	CASTWGLGNTGELFF
TRBV10-2	TRBJ2-7	CASSESGTDPYEQYF
TRBV7-8	TRBJ2-7	CASSARFLAVNSYEQYF
TRBV9	TRBJ2-7	CASSERRAWDRSSYEQYF
TRBV27	TRBJ2-5	CASSFMREGRVWAQYF
TRBV7-2	TRBJ2-5	CASTVRGAQETQYF
TRBV7-9	TRBJ1-2	CASFRDRYGYTF
TRBV5-4	TRBJ2-1	CASSPGGNNEQFF
TRBV29-1	TRBJ2-1	CSVAASGSINEQFF
TRBV10-3	TRBJ2-1	CAIKGQGGNNEQFF
TRBV5-4	TRBJ1-1	CASSFSTVNTEAFF
TRBV20-1	TRBJ2-7	CSARAGLEQYF
TRBV4-3	TRBJ1-2	CASSQDRVRGYTF
TRBV6-1	-	CASSPRLDPPYEQYF
TRBV30	-	CAGRRSYEQYF
TRBV11-2	TRBJ1-3	CASSTYRGPVGNTIYF
TRBV2	TRBJ2-7	CASSYKRESFYEQYF
TRBV25-1	TRBJ2-7	CASSDLTEAYEQYF
TRBV9	TRBJ2-7	CASSPGGAHEQYF
TRBV7-9	TRBJ2-1	CASSLGTSGIYNEQFF
TRBV4-1	TRBJ1-5	CASSQDILRNQPQHF
TRBV7-9	TRBJ1-2	CASSIDSYSYGYTF
TRBV4-1	TRBJ2-1	CASSRTPREDEQFF
TRBV30	TRBJ1-1	CAWSPWTSAFF
TRBV7-8	TRBJ1-3	CASSLTFGSGNTIYF
TRBV23-1	TRBJ2-6	CASSQSDFTGLGSGANVLTF
TRBV14	TRBJ2-7	CASSQLTGPYEQYF
TRBV28	TRBJ2-1	CASSLRDGTYNEQFF
TRBV2	TRBJ1-1	CASRGTGGPGTEAFF
TRBV2	TRBJ2-2	CASSPTSGGVGELFF
TRBV25-1	TRBJ2-5	CASSEYLGLDQETQYF
TRBV4-1	TRBJ1-2	CASSQGARGYGYTF
TRBV5-4	TRBJ1-2	CASSRETGGYGYTF